Listed below are T cell receptor beta chains from one sample, sequenced in a study of blood T cell repertoires in COVID-19. Generated by immunoSEQ multiplex PCR, the TCRdb table keeps only in-frame clones and is missing some. This table has approximately 80,000 clones, around four fifths appearing once. The material sequenced was peripheral blood. The receptors originated from a human donor in a cohort sampled during active COVID-19. CDR3s include the opening cysteine and the closing phenylalanine or tryptophan. A D gene is named only where the DNA matches it firmly. Some rows mark clone size as missing; the rest say once, few, many or name a class of expanded clone.

V	D	J	size	length	DNA	CDR3
TRBV6-5	TRBD1	TRBJ1-5	.	15	TGTGCCAGCAGCGCCGACAGGGGGGGAAATCAGCCCCAGCATTTT	CASSADRGGNQPQHF
TRBV19	.	TRBJ1-2	.	16	TGTGCCAGTAGTATGGTTTTGGGGGGACCTCTCTATGGCTACACCTTC	CASSMVLGGPLYGYTF
TRBV5-1	.	TRBJ2-2	once	15	TGCGCCAGCAGCCCCGAGCGGCAGAACACCGGGGAGCTGTTTTTT	CASSPERQNTGELFF
TRBV4-1	.	TRBJ2-2	few	19	TGCGCCAGCAGTCCCCGCTCGATCGCAACAACAGGGAACACCGGGGAGCTGTTTTTT	CASSPRSIATTGNTGELFF
TRBV19	.	TRBJ1-2	.	13	TGTGCCAGTAGTATCTCTGCAGGGTATGGCTACACCTTC	CASSISAGYGYTF
TRBV5-4	.	TRBJ1-2	many	13	TGTGCCAGCAGCTTGATTCTGGAGGATGGCTACACCTTC	CASSLILEDGYTF
TRBV18	TRBD1	TRBJ2-2	once	15	TGTGCCAGCTCACGGGGGACAGGGTCCACCGGGGAGCTGTTTTTT	CASSRGTGSTGELFF
TRBV10-1	TRBD2	TRBJ2-5	.	16	TGCGCCAGCAGCCCTCTGACTAGCGGGGGGATCGGGACCCAGTACTTC	CASSPLTSGGIGTQYF
TRBV7-6	.	TRBJ2-1	.	15	TGTGCCAGCAGCTTATCCTTAGCGGACAACAATGAGCAGTTCTTC	CASSLSLADNNEQFF
TRBV29-1	.	TRBJ2-7	.	13	TGCAGCGTGTCCTTGAGGCGGTCCTACGAGCAGTACTTC	CSVSLRRSYEQYF
TRBV7-8	.	TRBJ2-7	.	14	TGTGCCAGCAGCTTGGGCGGGATAACCTACGAGCAGTACTTC	CASSLGGITYEQYF
TRBV7-8	TRBD2	TRBJ2-1	.	18	TGTGCCAGCAGCCGAGGACCTAGCGGGGGGCCGCTTTTCAATGAGCAGTTCTTC	CASSRGPSGGPLFNEQFF
TRBV6-5	.	TRBJ1-3	.	13	TGTGCCAGCAGGCCAGGCCCTGGAAACACCATATATTTT	CASRPGPGNTIYF
TRBV25-1	.	TRBJ1-2	.	14	TGTGCCAGCAGTGAGGGCGCCGGTAACTATGGCTACACCTTC	CASSEGAGNYGYTF
TRBV15	TRBD1	TRBJ2-2	few	17	TGTGCCACCAGCAGAGCTCCGGGACAGGGGGCCACCGGGGAGCTGTTTTTT	CATSRAPGQGATGELFF
TRBV6-6	TRBD1	TRBJ1-2	once	15	TGTGCCAGCAGTCGATCCGGGACAGGGGACTATGGCTACACCTTC	CASSRSGTGDYGYTF
TRBV7-3	.	TRBJ2-2	.	13	TGTGCCAGCAGCCCGAGTTCCGCCGGGGAGCTGTTTTTT	CASSPSSAGELFF
TRBV11-2	.	TRBJ2-1	.	11	TGTGCCAGCAGCCGAGCACAGGAGCAGTTCTTC	CASSRAQEQFF
TRBV6-5	.	TRBJ1-1	.	13	TGTGCCAGCAGCCAAACAGGGTACACTGAAGCTTTCTTT	CASSQTGYTEAFF
TRBV10-3	.	TRBJ2-5	.	14	TGTGCCATCAAACGACTGAGCGGTTCAGGGACCCAGTACTTC	CAIKRLSGSGTQYF
TRBV29-1	.	TRBJ1-2	once	13	TGCAGCGCCCTGTGGGCGGGGGACGATGGCTACACCTTC	CSALWAGDDGYTF
TRBV6-5	.	TRBJ2-2	once	14	TGTGCCAGCAAAGCAAAGCTTAGAGGGGGGGAGCTGTTTTTT	CASKAKLRGGELFF
TRBV18	.	TRBJ1-2	.	11	TGTGCCAGCTCACCACGAGAGGGCTACACCTTC	CASSPREGYTF